This TCR beta chain was captured by sequencing in a study of blood T cell repertoires in COVID-19. Study background: Sites in the United States, Italy and Spain provided acute and convalescent COVID-19 samples. Sources were T cells, B-cell-depleted T cells, or PBMCs; the material itself was cDNA or gDNA.

Original methodology: Nucleated cell counts were estimated from reference gene primer amplification. Repertoires were generated with immunoSEQ multiplex PCR, while TCRdb's copy carries only in-frame clones and drops some. V and J calls and clone size come straight from that table; D and trimming were deduced from the DNA. The sample contains about 220,000 clones, roughly 85% of which appear only once. Seattle patient enrollment occurred during active infection, with longitudinal follow-up thereafter. In germline, CDR1 is SGHTA, CDR2 FQGNSA. With V trimmed by 6 bases and J by 4 bases, 12 bases remained unmatched. The CDR3 contains 17 residues.

The rearrangement links TRBV7-2 to TRBJ1-2, with 12 nucleotides matching TRBD1. This sequence was found in a woman in her seventies with COVID-19, enrolled during active disease. The sequencing input was peripheral blood. The CDR3 DNA reads as TGTGCCAGCAGTCCGACTGCGGGACAGGGGGCTGGCTATGGCTACACCTTC. Protein product: CASSPTAGQGAGYGYTF.